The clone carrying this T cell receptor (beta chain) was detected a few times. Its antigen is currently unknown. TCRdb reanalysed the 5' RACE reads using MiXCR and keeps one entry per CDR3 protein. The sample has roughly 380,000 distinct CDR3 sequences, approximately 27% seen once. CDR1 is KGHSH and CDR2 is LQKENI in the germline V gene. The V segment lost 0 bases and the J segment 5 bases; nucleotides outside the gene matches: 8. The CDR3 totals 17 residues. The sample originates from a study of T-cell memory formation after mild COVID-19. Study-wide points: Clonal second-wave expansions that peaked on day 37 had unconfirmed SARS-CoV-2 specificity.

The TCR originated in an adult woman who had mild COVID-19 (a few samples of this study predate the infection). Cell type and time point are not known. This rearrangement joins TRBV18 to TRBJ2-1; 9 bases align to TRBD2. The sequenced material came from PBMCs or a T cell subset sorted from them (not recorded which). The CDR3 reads CASSPPSGGRVNNEQFF. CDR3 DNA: TGTGCCAGCTCACCACCGAGTGGCGGGAGGGTCAACAATGAGCAGTTCTTC.